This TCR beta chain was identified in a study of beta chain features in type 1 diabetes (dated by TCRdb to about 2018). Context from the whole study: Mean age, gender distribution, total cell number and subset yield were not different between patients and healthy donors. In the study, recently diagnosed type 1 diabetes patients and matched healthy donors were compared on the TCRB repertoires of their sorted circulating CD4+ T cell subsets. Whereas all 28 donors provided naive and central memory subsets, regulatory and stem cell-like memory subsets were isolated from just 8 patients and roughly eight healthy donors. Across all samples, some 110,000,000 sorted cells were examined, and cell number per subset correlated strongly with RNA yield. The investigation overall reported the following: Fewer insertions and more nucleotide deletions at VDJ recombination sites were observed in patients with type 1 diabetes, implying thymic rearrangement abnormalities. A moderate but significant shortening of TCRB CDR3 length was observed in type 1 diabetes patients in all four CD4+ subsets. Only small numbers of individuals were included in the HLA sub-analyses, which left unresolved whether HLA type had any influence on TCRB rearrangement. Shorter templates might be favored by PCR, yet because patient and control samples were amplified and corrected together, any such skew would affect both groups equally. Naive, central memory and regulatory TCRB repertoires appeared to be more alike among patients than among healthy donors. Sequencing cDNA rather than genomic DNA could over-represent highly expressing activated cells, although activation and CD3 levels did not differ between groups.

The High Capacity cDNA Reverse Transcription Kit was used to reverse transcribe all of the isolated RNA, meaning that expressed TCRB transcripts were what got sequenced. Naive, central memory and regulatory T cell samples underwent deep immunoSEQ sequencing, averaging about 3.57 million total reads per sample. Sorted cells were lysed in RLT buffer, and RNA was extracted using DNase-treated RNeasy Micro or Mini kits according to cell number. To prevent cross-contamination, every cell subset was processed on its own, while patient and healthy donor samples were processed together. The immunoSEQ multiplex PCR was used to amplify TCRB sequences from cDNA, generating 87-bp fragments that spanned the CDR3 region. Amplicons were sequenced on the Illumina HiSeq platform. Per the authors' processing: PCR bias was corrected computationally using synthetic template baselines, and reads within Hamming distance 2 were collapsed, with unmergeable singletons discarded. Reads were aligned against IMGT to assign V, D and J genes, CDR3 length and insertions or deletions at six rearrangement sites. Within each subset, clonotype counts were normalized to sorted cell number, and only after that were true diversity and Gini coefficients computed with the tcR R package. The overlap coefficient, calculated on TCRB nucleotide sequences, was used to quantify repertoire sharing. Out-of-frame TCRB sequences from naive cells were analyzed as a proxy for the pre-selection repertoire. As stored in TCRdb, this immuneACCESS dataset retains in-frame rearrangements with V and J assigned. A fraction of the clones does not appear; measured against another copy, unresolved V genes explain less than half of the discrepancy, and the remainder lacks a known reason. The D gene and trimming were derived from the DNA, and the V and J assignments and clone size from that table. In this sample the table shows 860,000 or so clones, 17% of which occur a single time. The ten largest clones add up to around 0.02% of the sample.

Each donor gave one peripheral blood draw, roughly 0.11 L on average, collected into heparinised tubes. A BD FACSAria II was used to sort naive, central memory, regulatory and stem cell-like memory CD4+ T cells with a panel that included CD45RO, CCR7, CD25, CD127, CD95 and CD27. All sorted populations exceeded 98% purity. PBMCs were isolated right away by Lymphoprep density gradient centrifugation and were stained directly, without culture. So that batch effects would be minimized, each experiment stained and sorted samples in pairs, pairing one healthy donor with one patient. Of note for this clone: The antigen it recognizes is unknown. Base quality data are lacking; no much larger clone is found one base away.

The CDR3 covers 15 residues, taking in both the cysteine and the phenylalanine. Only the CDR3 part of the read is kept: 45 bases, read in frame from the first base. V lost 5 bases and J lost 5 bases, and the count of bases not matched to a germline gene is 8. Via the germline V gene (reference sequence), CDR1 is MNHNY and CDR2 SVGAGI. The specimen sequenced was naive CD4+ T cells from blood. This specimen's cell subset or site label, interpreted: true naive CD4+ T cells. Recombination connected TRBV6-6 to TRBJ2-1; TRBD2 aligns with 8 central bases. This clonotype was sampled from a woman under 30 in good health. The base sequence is TGTGCCAGCAGTCCCTTAGCGGGAACGAACAATGAGCAGTTCTTC. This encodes CASSPLAGTNNEQFF.